This TCR beta chain derives from a study of cytomegalovirus exposure and HLA in healthy donors. Germline V CDR1 and CDR2: SEHNR, FQNEAQ (reference sequence). V lost 4 bases to trimming and J lost 1 base; unmatched junction nucleotides: 6. The CDR3 contains 15 residues. Use of 60 Vbeta and 13 Jbeta primers characterized the PCR. Sequencing used immunoSEQ multiplex PCR; TCRdb keeps in-frame clones, though not all of them. The sample gives around 130,000 clones, about 80% of which show up once; about 0.94% is in the top ten. The material sequenced was PBMCs. The chain has TRBV7-9 and TRBJ1-1; 7 nucleotides line up with TRBD1. This clonotype originated in a human donor in good health. The CDR3 sequence is CASSSTGLGNTEAFF. DNA for the CDR3: TGTGCCAGCAGCTCGACAGGGTTGGGGAACACTGAAGCTTTCTTT.